This T cell receptor beta chain emerged from a study of control samples from healthy donors and cancer patients. Per germline, CDR1 SGHRS and CDR2 YFSETQ. The CDR3 is 16 amino acids. V gave up 1 base and J gave up 0 bases; unmatched junction bases: 5. Repertoires were generated with immunoSEQ multiplex PCR, while TCRdb's copy carries only in-frame clones and drops some. The data contain approximately 160,000 clones, more than 90% of them singletons. This clone occurred once. Sequencing was carried out using blood. The sequence came from a woman between 35 and 50 years old in good health. The J gene is TRBJ1-2, the V gene TRBV5-1; 8 bases are shared with TRBD1. The CDR3 coding sequence is TGCGCCAGCAGCTTGAACAGGGGGGCCACTAACTATGGCTACACCTTC. Translated: CASSLNRGATNYGYTF.